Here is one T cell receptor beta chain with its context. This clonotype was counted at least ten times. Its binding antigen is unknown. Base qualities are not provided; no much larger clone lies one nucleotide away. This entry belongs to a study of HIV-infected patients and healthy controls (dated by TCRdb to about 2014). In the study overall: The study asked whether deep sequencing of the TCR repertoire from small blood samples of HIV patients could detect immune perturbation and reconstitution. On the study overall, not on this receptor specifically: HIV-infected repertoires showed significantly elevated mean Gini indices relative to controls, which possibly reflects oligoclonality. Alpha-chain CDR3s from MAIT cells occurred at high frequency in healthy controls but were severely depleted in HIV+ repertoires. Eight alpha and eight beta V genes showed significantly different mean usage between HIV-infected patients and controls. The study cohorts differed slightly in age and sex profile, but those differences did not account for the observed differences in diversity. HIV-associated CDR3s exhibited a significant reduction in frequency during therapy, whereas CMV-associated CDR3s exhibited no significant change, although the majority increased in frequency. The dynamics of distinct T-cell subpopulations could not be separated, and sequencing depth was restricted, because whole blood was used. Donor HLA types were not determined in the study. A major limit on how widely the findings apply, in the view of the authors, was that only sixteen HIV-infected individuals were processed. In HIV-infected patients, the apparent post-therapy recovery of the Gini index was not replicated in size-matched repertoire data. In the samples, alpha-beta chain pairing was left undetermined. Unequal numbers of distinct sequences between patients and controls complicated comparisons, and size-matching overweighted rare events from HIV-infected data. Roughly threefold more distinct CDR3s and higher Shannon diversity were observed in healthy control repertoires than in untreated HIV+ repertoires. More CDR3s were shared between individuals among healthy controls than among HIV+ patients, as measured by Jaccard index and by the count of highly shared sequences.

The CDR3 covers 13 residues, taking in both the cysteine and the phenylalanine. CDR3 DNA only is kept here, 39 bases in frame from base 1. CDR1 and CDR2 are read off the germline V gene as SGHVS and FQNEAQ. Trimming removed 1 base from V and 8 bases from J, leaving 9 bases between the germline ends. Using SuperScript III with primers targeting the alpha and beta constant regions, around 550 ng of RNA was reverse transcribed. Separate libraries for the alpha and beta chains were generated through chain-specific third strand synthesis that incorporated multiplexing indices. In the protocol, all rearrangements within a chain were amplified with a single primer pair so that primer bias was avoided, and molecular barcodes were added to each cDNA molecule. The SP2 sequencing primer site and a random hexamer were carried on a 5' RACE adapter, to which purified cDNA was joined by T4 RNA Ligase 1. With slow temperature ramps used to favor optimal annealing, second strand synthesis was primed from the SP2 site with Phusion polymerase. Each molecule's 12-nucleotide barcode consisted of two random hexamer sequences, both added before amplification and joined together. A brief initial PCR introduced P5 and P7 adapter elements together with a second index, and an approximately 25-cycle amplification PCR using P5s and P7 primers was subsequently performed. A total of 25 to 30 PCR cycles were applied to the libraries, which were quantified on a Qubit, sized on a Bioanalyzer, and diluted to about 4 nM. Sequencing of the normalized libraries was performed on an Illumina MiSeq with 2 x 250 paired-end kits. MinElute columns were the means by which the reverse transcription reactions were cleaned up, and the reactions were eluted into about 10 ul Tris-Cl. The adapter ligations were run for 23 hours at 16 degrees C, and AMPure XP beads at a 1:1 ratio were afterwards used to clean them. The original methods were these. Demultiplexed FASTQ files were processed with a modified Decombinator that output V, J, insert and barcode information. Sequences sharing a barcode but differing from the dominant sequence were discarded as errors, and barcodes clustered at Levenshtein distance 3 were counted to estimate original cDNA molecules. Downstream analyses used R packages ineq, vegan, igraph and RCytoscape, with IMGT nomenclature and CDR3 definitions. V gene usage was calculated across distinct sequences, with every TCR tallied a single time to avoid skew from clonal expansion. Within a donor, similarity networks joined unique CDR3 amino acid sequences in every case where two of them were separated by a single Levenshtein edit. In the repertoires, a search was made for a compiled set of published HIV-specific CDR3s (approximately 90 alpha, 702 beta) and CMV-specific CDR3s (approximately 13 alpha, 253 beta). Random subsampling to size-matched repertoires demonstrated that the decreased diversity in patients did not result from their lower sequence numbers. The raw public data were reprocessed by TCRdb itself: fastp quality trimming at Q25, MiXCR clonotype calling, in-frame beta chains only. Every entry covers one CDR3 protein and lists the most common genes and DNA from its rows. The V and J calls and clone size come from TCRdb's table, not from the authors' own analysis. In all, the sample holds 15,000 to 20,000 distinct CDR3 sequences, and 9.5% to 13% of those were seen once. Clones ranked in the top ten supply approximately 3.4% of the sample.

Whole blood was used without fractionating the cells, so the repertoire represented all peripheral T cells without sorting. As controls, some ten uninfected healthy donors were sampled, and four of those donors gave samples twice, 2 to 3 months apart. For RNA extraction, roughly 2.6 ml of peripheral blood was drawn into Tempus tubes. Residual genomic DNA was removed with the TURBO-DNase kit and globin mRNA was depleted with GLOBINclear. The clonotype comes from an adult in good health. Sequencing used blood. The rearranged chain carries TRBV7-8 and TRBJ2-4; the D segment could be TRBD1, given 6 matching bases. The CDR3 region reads CASSLGGRDIQYF. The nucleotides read TGTGCCAGCAGCTTAGGGGGGCGCGACATTCAGTACTTC.